This TCR beta chain was obtained from a study of T cells after yellow fever vaccination. Points on this clonotype: What it binds is not known.

CDR3 length: 11 amino acids. The V and J ends lost 5 bases and 5 bases respectively, with 9 bases between them. Germline V gene lookup returns CDR1 DFQATT and CDR2 SNEGSKA (reference sequence). 5'RACE template switching added a universal primer site and UMIs to TCR cDNA. TCRdb reprocessed the 5' RACE reads with MiXCR, giving one entry per CDR3 protein. The sample lists about 170,000 distinct CDR3 sequences; 8% to 13% were seen once. Whole-study results and caveats: Abundant clonotypes (contaminants from the bulk population) could be present in FACS-sorted repertoires.

The sample consisted of CD8+ T cells sorted from PBMCs, taken 15 days after the yellow fever booster vaccination. The sequence was collected from a man between 18 and 29 years old who received the YFV17D yellow fever vaccine. The chain combines TRBV20-1 with TRBJ1-1; weak D call: TRBD1 (5 bases). CDR3 amino acids: CSAVRVTEAFF. The CDR3 DNA reads TGCAGTGCTGTCAGGGTTACTGAAGCTTTCTTT.